This TCR beta chain appears in the sequencing data of a study of shared clonotypes between healthy human individuals. The study, taken as a whole, reports: Collection of samples was limited to blood; tissue repertoires likely differ.

To note about this clone: Its specificity is unknown.

PCR replicates from unsorted PBMC used approximately 300 ng DNA, and this amount was 25,000 to 30,000 T cell genomes. The protocol was immunoSEQ multiplex PCR, while the TCRdb copy is restricted to in-frame clones and leaves out a portion. This table has about 480,000 clones, roughly 79% appearing once. CDR1 and CDR2 (germline): SEHNR, FQNEAQ (reference sequence). V gave up 4 bases and J gave up 0 bases, with 10 bases separating them. The CDR3 loop spans 14 amino acids. Source material: PBMCs. The clonotype originates from a woman aged 40-49 years in good health. Some clones in this sample may be carry-over from other donors' samples. The chain recombines TRBV7-9 with TRBJ2-7; D is perhaps TRBD1 or TRBD2 (5 bases each). The CDR3: CASSSGRSSYEQYF. Here the CDR3 DNA reads TGTGCCAGCAGCTCGGGACGTAGCTCCTACGAGCAGTACTTC.